The 10 T cell receptor beta chains reported below all come from one sample, sequenced in a study of blood T cell repertoires in COVID-19. Sequencing used immunoSEQ multiplex PCR; TCRdb keeps in-frame clones, though not all of them. The table has a few hundred thousand clones, approximately 83% seen once. The source material was PBMCs or T cells enriched from blood (not recorded which). The origin of the receptors is a woman between 40 and 50 years old with acute COVID-19.

V and J are TRBV6-2 or TRBV6-3 and TRBJ2-1, with a possible D match to TRBD2 (6 bases). Germline assignment: CDR1 MNHEY and CDR2 SVGEGT. CDR3 length equals 14 residues. V lost 5 bases and J 13 bases, leaving 21 bases between the germline ends. Written as DNA, the CDR3 is TGTGCCAGCAGTCCCGCGGTTGGGGGACTGTATCAGTTCTTC. It translates to CASSPAVGGLYQFF.

The V and J genes are TRBV28 and TRBJ1-2, with D perhaps TRBD1 (6 bases). The CDR3 extends over 12 amino acids. Germline V gene data show CDR1 as MDHEN and CDR2 as SYDVKM. The germline V and J ends were trimmed by 4 bases and 8 bases, with 11 bases remaining between them. The CDR3 is CASSSGVSGYTF. CDR3 bases: TGTGCCAGCAGTTCAGGGGTAAGCGGCTACACCTTC.

This clone has just a few counts. The gene calls are TRBV4-3 and TRBJ2-6; D remains ambiguous. This CDR3 spans 15 amino acids. The germline CDR1 and CDR2 sequences are LGHNA and YSLEER. V lost 0 bases to trimming and J lost 4 bases, with 7 bases between them. The chain's CDR3 is CASSQEPRGANVLTF. The DNA of the CDR3 is TGCGCCAGCAGCCAAGAACCCAGGGGGGCCAACGTCCTGACTTTC.

This clone was detected only a few times. V gene TRBV7-8 combines with J gene TRBJ1-1; TRBD1 matches 9 bases. This CDR3 contains 15 residues. Per germline, CDR1 SGHVS and CDR2 FQNEAQ. The trim removed 1 base at V and 7 bases at J, leaving 7 bases unmatched. CDR3 coding DNA: TGTGCCAGCAGCTTAGTCTCGGACAGGGGTGTTGAAGCTTTCTTT. Its translation: CASSLVSDRGVEAFF.

This clone was seen once. This rearrangement joins TRBV4-3 to TRBJ2-7, with 7 bases aligning to TRBD1. This CDR3 is 15 amino acids long. Trimming took 0 bases from V and 2 from J; bases not matched to a gene: 4. CDR1 and CDR2 from the germline V gene are LGHNA and YSLEER. The DNA for the CDR3 is TGCGCCAGCAGCCAAGACAGGGGGATTACCTACGAGCAGTACTTC. Its translation: CASSQDRGITYEQYF.

V gene TRBV4-1 combines with J gene TRBJ2-2; D is undetermined. This CDR3 contains 16 residues. The germline gives CDR1 MGHRA, CDR2 YSYEKL. V dropped 5 bases and J dropped 1 base, with 14 bases sitting between them. The chain's CDR3 is CASSARPTLNTGELFF. In nucleotides, the CDR3 is TGCGCCAGCAGCGCGAGGCCGACCCTGAACACCGGGGAGCTGTTTTTT.

The chain uses TRBV3-1 (or the pseudogene TRBV3-2) and TRBJ2-7, with D uncertain. Per germline, CDR1 LGHDT and CDR2 YNNKEL (reference sequence). The ends were cut back, 1 base at V and 2 bases at J, with 9 bases in the middle. The CDR3 contains 14 residues. CDR3 protein: CASSQGFAAYEQYF. CDR3 DNA: TGTGCCAGCAGCCAAGGGTTTGCGGCCTACGAGCAGTACTTC.

The V and J genes are TRBV5-1 and TRBJ2-7; TRBD2 matches at 8 bases. Germline CDR1 is SGHRS and CDR2 is YFSETQ. This CDR3 is built from 18 residues. V dropped 4 bases and J dropped 2; count of bases not matched to a gene: 17. CDR3 sequence: CASSPNSPTSGIPYEQYF. CDR3 sequence (DNA): TGCGCCAGCAGCCCCAACTCCCCCACTAGCGGCATACCCTACGAGCAGTACTTC.

The CDR3, as DNA: TGTGCCAGCAGCTTGGGGACAGGGGATGTCATTAACTATGGCTACACCTTC. This codes for CASSLGTGDVINYGYTF. V gene TRBV5-5 combines with J gene TRBJ1-2, with 9 bases fitting TRBD1. The V gene end was trimmed by 0 bases and the J gene end by 1 base; junction bases not matched to a gene: 7. The CDR3 covers 17 residues. Germline V lookup: CDR1 SGHKS, CDR2 YYEKEE (reference sequence). The full variable domain, with the rest looked up from reference TRBV5-5 and TRBJ1-2, is DAGVTQSPTHLIKTRGQQVTLRCSPISGHKSVSWYQQVLGQGPQFIFQYYEKEERGRGNFPDRFSARQFPNYSSELNVNALLLGDSALYLCASSLGTGDVINYGYTFGSGTRLTVV.

J is TRBJ1-5 and V is TRBV7-9; 7 nucleotides match TRBD1. The germline gives CDR1 SEHNR, CDR2 FQNEAQ (reference sequence). V trimming: 7 bases; J trimming: 1 base; junction bases outside the gene matches: 19. The CDR3 sequence is 19 residues long. CDR3 loop: CASNRGQRFLYMSNQPQHF. The CDR3 DNA reads as TGTGCCAGCAACCGGGGACAGCGGTTCCTATATATGAGCAATCAGCCCCAGCATTTT.